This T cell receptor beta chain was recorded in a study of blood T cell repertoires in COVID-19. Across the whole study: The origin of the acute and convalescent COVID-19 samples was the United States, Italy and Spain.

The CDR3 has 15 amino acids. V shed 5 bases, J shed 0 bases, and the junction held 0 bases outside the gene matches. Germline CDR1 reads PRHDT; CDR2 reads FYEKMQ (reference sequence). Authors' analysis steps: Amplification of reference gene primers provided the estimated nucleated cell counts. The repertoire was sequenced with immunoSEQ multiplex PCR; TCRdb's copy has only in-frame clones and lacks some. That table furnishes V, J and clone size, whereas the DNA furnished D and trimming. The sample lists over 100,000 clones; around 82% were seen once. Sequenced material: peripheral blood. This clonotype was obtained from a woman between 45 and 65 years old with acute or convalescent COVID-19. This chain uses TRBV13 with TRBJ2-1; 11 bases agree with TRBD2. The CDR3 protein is CASSTSGGSYNEQFF. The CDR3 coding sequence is TGTGCCAGCAGCACTAGCGGGGGCTCCTACAATGAGCAGTTCTTC.